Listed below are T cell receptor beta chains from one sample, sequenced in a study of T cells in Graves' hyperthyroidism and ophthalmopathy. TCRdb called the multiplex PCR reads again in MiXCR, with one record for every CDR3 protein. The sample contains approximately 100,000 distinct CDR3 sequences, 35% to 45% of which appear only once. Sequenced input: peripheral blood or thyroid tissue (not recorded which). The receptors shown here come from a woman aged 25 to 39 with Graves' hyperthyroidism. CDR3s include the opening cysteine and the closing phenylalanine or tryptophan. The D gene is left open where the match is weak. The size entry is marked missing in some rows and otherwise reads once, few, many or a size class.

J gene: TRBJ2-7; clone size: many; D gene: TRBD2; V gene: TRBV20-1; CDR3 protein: CSARVPTSGSSYEQYF; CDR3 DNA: TGCAGTGCTAGAGTGCCGACTAGCGGGAGCTCCTACGAGCAGTACTTC
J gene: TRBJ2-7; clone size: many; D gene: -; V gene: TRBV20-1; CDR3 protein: CSAAGLAISYEQYF; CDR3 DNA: TGCAGTGCTGCCGGGCTAGCGATCTCCTACGAGCAGTACTTC
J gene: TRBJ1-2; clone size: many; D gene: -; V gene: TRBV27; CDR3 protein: CASSRYAVPEIYGYTF; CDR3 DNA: TGTGCCAGCAGTCGCTATGCAGTTCCAGAGATCTATGGCTACACCTTC
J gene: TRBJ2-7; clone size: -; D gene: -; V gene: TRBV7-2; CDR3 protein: CASTLGQAHEQYF; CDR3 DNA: TGTGCCAGCACCCTCGGGCAAGCCCACGAGCAGTACTTC
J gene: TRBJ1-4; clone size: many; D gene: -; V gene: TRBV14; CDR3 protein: CASSRNVNEKLFF; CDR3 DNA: TGTGCCAGCAGCCGCAACGTTAATGAAAAACTGTTTTTT
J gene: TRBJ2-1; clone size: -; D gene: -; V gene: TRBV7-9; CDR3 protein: CASEPGGDEQFF; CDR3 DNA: TGTGCCAGCGAACCAGGGGGGGATGAGCAGTTCTTC
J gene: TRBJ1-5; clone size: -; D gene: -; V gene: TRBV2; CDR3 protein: CASSLVRGYGVSAQHF; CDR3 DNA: TGTGCCAGCAGCTTAGTTAGGGGCTATGGGGTATCGGCCCAGCATTTT
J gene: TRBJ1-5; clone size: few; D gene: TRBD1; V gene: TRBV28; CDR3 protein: CASSLWGDSYSNQPQHF; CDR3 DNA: TGTGCCAGCAGTTTATGGGGGGACAGTTATAGCAATCAGCCCCAGCATTTT
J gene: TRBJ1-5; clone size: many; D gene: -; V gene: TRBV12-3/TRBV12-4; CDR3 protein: CASSPQGFNQPQHF; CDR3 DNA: TGTGCCAGCAGTCCTCAGGGGTTCAATCAGCCCCAGCATTTT
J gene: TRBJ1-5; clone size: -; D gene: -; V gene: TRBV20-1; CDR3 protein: CSATPGLEEETQHF; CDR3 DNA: TGCAGTGCTACGCCGGGACTAGAGGAAGAGACCCAGCATTTT
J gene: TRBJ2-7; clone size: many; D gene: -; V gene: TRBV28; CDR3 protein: CASSLWETGLGEQYF; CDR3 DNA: TGTGCCAGCAGTTTATGGGAAACAGGGCTAGGCGAGCAGTACTTC
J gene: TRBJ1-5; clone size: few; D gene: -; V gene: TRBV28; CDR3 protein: CASKKTVSNQPQHF; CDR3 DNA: TGTGCCAGCAAGAAGACCGTTAGCAATCAGCCCCAGCATTTT
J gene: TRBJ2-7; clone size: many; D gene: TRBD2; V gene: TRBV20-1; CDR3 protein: CSARVLASGDYEQYF; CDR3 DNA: TGCAGTGCTAGAGTCTTGGCTAGCGGAGACTACGAGCAGTACTTC
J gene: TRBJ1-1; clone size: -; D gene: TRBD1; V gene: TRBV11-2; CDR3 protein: CASSLFGTGRWKNTEAFF; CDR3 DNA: TGTGCCAGCAGCTTATTCGGGACAGGGAGGTGGAAGAACACTGAAGCTTTCTTT
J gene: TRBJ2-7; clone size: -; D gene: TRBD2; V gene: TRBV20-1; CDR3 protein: CSATAGGLPHF; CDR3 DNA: TGCAGTGCTACGGCGGGGGGGTTGCCGCACTTC
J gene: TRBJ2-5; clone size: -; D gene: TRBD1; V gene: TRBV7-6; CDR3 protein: CASSLTGRNQPQYF; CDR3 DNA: TGTGCCAGCAGTTTGACAGGGCGGAATCAGCCCCAGTACTTC
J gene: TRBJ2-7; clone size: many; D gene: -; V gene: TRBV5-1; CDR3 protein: CASSLGSGPLYEQYF; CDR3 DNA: TGCGCCAGCAGCTTGGGTAGCGGTCCTTTATACGAGCAGTACTTC
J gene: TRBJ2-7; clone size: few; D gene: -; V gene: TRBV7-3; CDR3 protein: CASSPRSGGAGEQYF; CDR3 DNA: TGTGCCAGCAGCCCTCGGAGTGGGGGAGCCGGGGAGCAGTACTTC
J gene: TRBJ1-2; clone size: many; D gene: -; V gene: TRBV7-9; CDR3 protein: CASSLRGTAGASYGYTF; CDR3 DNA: TGTGCCAGCAGCTTACGAGGCACTGCAGGGGCCTCCTATGGCTACACCTTC
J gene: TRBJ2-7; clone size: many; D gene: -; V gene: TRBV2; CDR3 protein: CASSLTGEDEQYF; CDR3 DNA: TGTGCCAGCTCATTAACAGGGGAGGACGAGCAGTACTTC
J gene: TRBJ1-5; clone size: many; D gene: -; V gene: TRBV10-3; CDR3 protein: CAISEPGQPQHF; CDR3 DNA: TGTGCCATCAGTGAGCCGGGTCAGCCCCAGCATTTT
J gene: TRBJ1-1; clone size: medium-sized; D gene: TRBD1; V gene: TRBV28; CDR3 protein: CASSLLQGRAEAFF; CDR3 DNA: TGTGCCAGCAGCCTATTACAGGGGAGGGCTGAAGCTTTCTTT
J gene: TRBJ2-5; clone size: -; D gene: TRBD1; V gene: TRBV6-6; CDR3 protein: CSSGAGQGGETQYF; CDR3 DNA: TGTTCCAGCGGAGCGGGACAGGGCGGGGAGACCCAGTACTTC